One sample yielded the 7 T cell receptor beta chains listed below, sequenced in a study of human T cells and chemical hapten exposure. The sample's time point: pre-sensitization, week 0. Described treatment: therapeutic diphenylcyclopropenone sensitization with weekly scalp DPC. TCRdb analysed the RACE reads with MiXCR anew, one entry per CDR3 protein. Of 380,000 or so distinct CDR3 sequences in the sample, approximately 5% are singletons; the top ten hold over 6.5%. The sequencing used whole blood, collected in connection with sensitization to the hapten diphenylcyclopropenone (DPC). The receptors were sampled from a woman younger than 35 with alopecia areata. Some clones in this sample may be carry-over from other donors' samples.

Only a few counts were recorded for this clonotype. The chain uses TRBV25-1 and TRBJ1-1, with D maybe TRBD1 (6 bases). The CDR3 consists of 13 residues. V was clipped by 1 base and J by 7 bases, with 10 bases between them. CDR1 MGHDK and CDR2 SYGVNS come from the germline V gene. CDR3 nucleotides: TGTGCCAGCAGTGAATCCGGGACACTTGAAGCTTTCTTT. It yields the protein CASSESGTLEAFF.

This clonotype was observed a handful of times. The chain links TRBV12-3 or TRBV12-4 to TRBJ1-5, with TRBD1 matching 11 bases. This CDR3 comprises 18 residues. V was pared by 5 bases and J by 7 bases, with 16 bases of the junction left unmatched. CDR3 amino acids: CASSTGQGARLGGQPQHF. The DNA for the CDR3 is TGTGCCAGCAGTACCGGACAGGGGGCGCGGTTGGGAGGGCAGCCCCAGCATTTT.

The V gene is TRBV18, the J gene TRBJ1-3; D gene ambiguous. Deletions cut 2 bases from V and 1 base from J, with 15 bases between. Germline V gene data show CDR1 as KGHSH and CDR2 as LQKENI. The CDR3 length is 17 residues. The CDR3 protein is CASSPSAVPGSGNTIYF. CDR3 DNA: TGTGCCAGCTCACCATCTGCCGTCCCTGGTTCTGGAAACACCATATATTTT.

This clonotype came up many times. V and J are TRBV10-2 and TRBJ2-1; the D gene is possibly TRBD2 (7 bases). Germline V lookup: CDR1 WSHSY, CDR2 SAAADI. V lost 8 bases, J lost 4 bases, and 21 bases lay in between. This CDR3 has 16 residues. CDR3 nucleotide sequence: TGCGCCAGCCTTCCCAATCGGGGGGCCTCATACAATGAGCAGTTCTTC. This translates into CASLPNRGASYNEQFF.

In this sample, this clonotype turned up a few times. V gene TRBV6-5 combines with J gene TRBJ1-5; D is uncertain. Trimming removed 5 bases at V and 2 bases at J, with 16 bases between. CDR3 length equals 16 residues. The germline V gene encodes CDR1 MNHEY and CDR2 SVGAGI. CDR3 region: CASSPRPAEGNQPQHF. CDR3 sequence (DNA): TGTGCCAGCAGTCCTCGACCAGCGGAGGGCAATCAGCCCCAGCATTTT.

The chain recombines TRBV4-3 with TRBJ2-2; D may be TRBD1 or TRBD2 (5 bases each). Germline CDR1 LGHNA, CDR2 YSLEER. The V gene lost 0 bases and the J gene lost 7 bases, with 12 bases spanning the gap. This CDR3 is built from 15 residues. The CDR3 nucleotides read TGCGCCAGCAGCCAAGATACGGGGACGGGCGGGGAGCTGTTTTTT. Translated, it gives CASSQDTGTGGELFF.

This clonotype appeared a few times. The chain recombines TRBV6-2 or TRBV6-3 with TRBJ2-1; D possibly corresponds to TRBD2 (5 bases). Trimming shortened V by 0 bases and J by 4 bases, and 10 bases separated the two germline ends. Germline V gene sequence: CDR1 MNHEY, CDR2 SVGEGT. This CDR3 region has 15 residues. The CDR3 nucleotides are TGTGCCAGCAGTTACTCCGGCGGGCCATACAATGAGCAGTTCTTC. It yields the protein CASSYSGGPYNEQFF.